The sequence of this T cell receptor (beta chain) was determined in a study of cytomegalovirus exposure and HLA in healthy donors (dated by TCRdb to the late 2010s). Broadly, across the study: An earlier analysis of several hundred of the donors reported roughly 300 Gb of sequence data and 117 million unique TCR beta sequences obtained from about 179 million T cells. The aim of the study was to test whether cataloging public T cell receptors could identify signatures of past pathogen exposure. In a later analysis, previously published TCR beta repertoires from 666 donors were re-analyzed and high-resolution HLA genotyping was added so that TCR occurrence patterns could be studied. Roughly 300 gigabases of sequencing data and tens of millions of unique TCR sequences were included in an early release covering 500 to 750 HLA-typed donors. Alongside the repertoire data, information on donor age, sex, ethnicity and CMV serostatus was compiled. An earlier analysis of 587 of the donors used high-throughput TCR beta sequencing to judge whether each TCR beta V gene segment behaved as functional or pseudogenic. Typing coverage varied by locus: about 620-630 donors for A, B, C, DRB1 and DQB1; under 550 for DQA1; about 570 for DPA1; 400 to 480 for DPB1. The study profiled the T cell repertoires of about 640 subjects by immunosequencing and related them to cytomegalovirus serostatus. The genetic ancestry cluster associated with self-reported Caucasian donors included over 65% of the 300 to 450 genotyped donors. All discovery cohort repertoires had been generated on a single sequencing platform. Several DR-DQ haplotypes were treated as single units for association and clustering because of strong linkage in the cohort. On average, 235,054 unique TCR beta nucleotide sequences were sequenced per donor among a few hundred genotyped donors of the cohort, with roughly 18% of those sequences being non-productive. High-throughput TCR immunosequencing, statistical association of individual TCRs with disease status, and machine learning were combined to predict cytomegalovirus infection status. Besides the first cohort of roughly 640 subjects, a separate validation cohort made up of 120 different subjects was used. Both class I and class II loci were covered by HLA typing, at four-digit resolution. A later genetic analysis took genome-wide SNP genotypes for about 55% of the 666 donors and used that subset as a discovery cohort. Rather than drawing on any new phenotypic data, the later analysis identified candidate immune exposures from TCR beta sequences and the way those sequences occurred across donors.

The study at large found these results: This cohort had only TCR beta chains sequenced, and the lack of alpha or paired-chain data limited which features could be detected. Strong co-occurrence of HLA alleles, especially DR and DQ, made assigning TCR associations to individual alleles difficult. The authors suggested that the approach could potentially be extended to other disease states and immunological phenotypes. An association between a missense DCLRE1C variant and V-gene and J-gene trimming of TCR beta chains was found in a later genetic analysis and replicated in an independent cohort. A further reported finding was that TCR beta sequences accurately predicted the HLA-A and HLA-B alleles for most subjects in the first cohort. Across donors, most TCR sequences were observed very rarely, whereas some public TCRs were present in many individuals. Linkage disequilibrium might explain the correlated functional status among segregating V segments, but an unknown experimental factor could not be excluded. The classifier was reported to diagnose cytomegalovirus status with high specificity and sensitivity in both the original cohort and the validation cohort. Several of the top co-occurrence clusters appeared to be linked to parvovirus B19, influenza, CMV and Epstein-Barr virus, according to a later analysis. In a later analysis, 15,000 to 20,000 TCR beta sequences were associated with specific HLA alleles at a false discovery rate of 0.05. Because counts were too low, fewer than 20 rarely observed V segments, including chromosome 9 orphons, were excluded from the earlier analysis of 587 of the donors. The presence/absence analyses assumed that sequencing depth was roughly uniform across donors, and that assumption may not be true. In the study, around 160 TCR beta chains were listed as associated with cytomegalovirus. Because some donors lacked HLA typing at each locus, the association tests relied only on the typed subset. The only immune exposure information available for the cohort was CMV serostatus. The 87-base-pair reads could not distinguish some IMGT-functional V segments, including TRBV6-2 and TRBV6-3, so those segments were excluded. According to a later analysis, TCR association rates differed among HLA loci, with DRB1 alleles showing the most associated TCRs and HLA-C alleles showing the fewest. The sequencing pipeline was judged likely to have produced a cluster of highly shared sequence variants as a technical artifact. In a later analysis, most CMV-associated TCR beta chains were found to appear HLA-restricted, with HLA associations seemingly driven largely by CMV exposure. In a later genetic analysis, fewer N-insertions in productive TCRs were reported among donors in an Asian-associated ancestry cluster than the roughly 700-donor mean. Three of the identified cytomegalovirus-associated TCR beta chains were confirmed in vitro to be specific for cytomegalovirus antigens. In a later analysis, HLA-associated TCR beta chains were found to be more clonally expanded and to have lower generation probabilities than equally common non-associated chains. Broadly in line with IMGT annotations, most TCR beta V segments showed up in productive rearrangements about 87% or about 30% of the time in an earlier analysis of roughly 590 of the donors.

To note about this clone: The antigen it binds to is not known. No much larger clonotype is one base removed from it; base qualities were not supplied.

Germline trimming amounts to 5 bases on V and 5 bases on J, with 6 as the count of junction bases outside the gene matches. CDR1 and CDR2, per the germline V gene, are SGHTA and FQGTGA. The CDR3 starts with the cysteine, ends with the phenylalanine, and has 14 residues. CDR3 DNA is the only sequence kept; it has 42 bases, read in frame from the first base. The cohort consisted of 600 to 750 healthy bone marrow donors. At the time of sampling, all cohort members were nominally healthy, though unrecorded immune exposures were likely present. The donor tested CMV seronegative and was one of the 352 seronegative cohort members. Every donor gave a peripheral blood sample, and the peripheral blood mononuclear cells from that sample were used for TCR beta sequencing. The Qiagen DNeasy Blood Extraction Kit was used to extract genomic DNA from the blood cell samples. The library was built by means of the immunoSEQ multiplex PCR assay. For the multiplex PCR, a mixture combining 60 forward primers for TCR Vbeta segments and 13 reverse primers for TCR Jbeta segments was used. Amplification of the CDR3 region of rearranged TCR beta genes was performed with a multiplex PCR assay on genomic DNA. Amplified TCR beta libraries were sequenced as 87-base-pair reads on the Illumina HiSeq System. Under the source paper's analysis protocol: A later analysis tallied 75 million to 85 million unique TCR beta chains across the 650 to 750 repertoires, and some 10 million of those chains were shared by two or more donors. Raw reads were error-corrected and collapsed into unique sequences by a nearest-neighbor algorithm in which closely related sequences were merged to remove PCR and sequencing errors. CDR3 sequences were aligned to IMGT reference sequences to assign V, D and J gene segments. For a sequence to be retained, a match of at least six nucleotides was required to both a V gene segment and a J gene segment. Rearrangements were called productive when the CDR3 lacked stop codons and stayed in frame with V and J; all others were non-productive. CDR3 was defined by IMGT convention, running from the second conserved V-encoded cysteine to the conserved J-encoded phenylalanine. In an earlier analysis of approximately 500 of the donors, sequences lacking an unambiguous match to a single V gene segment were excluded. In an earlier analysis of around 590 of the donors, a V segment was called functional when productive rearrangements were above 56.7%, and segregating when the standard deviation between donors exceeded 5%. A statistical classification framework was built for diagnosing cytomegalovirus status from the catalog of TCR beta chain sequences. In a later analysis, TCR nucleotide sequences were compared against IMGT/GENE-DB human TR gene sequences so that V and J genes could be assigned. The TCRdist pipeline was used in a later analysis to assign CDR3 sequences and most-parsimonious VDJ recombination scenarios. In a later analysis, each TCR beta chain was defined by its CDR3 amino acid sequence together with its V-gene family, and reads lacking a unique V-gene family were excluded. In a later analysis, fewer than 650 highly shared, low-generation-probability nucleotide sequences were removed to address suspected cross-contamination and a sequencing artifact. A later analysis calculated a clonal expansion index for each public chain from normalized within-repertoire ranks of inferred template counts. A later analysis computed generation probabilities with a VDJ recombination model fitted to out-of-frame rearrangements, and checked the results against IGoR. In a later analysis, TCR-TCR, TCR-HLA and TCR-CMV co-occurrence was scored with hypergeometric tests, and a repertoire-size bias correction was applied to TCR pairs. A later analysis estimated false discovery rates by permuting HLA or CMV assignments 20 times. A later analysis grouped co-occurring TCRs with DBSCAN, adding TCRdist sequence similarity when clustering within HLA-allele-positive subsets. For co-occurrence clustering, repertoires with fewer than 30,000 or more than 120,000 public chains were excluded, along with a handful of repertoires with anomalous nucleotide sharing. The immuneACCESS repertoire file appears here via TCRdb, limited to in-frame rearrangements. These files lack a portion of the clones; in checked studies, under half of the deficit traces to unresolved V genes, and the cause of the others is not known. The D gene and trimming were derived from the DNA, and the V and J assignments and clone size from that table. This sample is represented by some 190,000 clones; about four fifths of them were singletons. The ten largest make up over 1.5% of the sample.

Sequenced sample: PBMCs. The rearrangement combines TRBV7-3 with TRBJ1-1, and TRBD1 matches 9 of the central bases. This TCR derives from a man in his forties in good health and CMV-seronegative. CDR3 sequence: CASSQQGARTEAFF. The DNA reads TGTGCCAGCAGCCAACAGGGGGCGCGTACTGAAGCTTTCTTT.